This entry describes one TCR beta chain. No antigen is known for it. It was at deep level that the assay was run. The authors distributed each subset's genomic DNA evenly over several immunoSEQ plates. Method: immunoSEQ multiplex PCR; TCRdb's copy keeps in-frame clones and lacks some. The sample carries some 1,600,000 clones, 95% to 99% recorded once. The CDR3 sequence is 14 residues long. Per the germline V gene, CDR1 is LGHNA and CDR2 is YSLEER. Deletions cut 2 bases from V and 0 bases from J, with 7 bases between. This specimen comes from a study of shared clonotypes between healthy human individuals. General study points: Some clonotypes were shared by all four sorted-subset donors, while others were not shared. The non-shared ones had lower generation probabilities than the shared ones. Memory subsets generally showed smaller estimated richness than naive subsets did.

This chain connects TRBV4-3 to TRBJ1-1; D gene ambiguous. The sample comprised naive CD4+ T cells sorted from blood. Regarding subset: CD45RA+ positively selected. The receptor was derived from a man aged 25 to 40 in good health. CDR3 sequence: CASSQKAMNTEAFF. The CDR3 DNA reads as TGCGCCAGCAGCCAAAAAGCAATGAACACTGAAGCTTTCTTT.